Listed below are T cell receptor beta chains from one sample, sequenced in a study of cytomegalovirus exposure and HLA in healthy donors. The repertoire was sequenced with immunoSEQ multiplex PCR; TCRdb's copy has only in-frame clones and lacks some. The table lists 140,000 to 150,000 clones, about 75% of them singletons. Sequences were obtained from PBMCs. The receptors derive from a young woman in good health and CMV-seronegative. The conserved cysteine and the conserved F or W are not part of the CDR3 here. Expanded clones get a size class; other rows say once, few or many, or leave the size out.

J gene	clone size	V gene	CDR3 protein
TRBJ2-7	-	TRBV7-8	ASSITGTSGGLSYEQY
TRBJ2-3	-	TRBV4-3	ASSQRQGPDTQY
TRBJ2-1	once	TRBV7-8	ASSPMGLATGEQF
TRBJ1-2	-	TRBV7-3	ASSPGLGDGYT
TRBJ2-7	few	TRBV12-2	ASRLVPGQGSYEQY
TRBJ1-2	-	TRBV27	ASSLAGGDGYT
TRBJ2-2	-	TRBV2	ASSENRAWNTGELF
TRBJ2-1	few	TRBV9	ASSVGVAGGREQF
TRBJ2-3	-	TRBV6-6	ASRDRATDTQY
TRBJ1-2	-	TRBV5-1	ASSTGQRTPYGYT
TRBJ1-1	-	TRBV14	ASSPTGVEAF
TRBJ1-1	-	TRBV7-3	ASSLRGNTEAF
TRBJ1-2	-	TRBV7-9	ASSSLSQAPNYGYT
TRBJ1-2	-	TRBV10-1	ASSAHQRRGVWGYT
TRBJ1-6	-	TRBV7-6	ASSVRESSYNSPLH
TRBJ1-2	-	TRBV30	AWSASNYGYT
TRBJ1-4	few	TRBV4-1	ASSQEGTGINEKLF
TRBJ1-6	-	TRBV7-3	ASSFGFNSPLH
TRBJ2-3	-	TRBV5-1	ASSAASGWNTQY
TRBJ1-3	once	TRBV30	AWRRTGEGNTIY
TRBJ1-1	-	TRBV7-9	ASSLLSRGAEAF
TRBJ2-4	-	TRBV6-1	ASRRGGNDKNIQY
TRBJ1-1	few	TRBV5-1	ASSRLGGDTEAF
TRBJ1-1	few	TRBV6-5	ATYVVTEAF
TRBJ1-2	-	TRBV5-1	ASSLAGTGAGFGYT
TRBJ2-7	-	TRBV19	ASSTRLDRVVYEQY
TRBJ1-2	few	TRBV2	ASRLEGASYGYT
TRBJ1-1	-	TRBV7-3	ASSWGTGGNTEAF
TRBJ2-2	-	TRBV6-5	ASSRDYTGELF
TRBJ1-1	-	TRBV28	ASSSTTAYMNTEAF
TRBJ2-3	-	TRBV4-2	ASRGGGLVDTQY
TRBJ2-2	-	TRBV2	ASNSGVHTGELF
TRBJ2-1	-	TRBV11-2	ASRPSGTAPYNEQF
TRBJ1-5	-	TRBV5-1	ASSLDSHSNQPQH
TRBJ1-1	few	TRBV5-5	ASTQGDTMNTEAF
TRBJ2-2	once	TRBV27	ASSPRGVGAGELF
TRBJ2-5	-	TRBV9	ASSSGGVQETQY
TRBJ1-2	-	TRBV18	ASSPSQGGYGYT
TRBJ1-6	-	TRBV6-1	ASSGGTGGKDSPLH
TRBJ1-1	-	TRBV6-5	ASSYLEGTEAF
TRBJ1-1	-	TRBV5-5	ASSGGAGRYTEAF
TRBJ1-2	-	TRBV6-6	ASSSGGAFGYT
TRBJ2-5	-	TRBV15	ATSWGLLEGETQY
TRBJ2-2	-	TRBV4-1	ASSHVPGLGTGELF
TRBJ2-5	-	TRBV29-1	SVAVAGPLSDTQY
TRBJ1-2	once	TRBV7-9	ASSPWTGEYGYT
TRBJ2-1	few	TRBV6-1	ASSEGIQENPYNEQF
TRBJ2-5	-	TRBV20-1	SARGGETQY
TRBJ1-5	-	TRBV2	ASSVGGLGNQPQH